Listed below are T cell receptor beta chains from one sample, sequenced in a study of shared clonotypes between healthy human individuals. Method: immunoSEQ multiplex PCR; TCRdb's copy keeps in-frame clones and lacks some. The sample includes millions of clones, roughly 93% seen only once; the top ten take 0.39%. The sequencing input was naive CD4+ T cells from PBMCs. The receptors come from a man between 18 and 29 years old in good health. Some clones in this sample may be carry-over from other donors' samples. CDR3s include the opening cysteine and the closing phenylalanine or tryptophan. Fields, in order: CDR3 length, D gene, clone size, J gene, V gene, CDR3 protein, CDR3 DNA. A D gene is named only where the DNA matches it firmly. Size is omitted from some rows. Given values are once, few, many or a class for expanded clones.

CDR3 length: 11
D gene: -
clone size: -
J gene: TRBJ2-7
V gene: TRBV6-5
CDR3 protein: CASSQAYEQYF
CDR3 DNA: TGTGCCAGCAGTCAGGCCTACGAGCAGTACTTC

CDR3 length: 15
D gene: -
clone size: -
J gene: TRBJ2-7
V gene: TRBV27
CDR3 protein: CASSSRPQSSYEQYF
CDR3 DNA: TGTGCCAGCAGTTCACGGCCACAGAGCTCCTACGAGCAGTACTTC

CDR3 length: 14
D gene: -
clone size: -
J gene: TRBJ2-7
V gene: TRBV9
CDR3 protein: CASSRARLGYEQYF
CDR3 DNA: TGTGCCAGCAGCCGAGCTCGACTGGGATACGAGCAGTACTTC

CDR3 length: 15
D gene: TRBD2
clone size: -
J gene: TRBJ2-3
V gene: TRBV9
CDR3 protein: CASSVPGLGSDTQYF
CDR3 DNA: TGTGCCAGCAGCGTCCCGGGACTAGGATCAGATACGCAGTATTTT

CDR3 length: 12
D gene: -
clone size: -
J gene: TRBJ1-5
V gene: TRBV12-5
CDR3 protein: CASAPGGQPQHF
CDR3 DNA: TGTGCTAGTGCCCCGGGCGGACAGCCCCAGCATTTT

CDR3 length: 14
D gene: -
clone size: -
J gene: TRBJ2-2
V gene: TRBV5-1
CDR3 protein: CASSLSRSGGELFF
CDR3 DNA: TGCGCCAGCAGCTTGTCCAGGTCTGGCGGGGAGCTGTTTTTT

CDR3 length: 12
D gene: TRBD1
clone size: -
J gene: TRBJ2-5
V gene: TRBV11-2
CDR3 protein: CASRTGGETQYF
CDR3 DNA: TGTGCCAGCAGGACAGGGGGCGAGACCCAGTACTTC

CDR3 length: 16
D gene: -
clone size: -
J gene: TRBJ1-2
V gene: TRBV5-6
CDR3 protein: CASSPVPTTANYGYTF
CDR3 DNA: TGTGCCAGCAGCCCAGTCCCCACAACAGCAAACTATGGCTACACCTTC

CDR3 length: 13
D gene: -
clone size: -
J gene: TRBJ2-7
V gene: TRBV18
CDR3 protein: CASSQAARYEQYF
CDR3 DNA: TGTGCCAGCTCACAAGCGGCTCGCTACGAGCAGTACTTC

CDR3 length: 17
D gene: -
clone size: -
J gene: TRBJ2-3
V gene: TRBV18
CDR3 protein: CASSPRGSGTAGDTQYF
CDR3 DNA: TGTGCCAGCTCACCACGGGGGTCCGGGACTGCCGGAGATACGCAGTATTTT

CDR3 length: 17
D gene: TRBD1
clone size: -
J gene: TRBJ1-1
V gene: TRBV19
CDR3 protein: CASTPRDRRFMNTEAFF
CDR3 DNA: TGTGCCAGTACCCCTCGGGACAGGCGATTTATGAACACTGAAGCTTTCTTT

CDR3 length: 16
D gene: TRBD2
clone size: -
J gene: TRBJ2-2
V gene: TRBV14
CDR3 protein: CASSPGLAVDTGELFF
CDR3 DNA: TGTGCCAGCAGCCCGGGACTAGCGGTTGACACCGGGGAGCTGTTTTTT

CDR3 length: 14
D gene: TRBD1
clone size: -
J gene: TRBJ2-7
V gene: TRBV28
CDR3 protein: CASTPGTGLREQYF
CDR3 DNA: TGTGCCAGCACCCCCGGGACAGGGTTGCGCGAGCAGTACTTC

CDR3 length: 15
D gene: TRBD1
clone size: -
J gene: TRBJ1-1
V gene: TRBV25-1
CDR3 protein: CASNPGGQVNTEAFF
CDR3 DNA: TGTGCCAGCAACCCTGGGGGACAGGTGAACACTGAAGCTTTCTTT

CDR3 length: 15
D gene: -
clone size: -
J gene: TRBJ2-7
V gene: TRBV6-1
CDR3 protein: CASSATRTLSYEQYF
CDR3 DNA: TGTGCCAGCAGTGCAACCCGGACACTTTCCTACGAGCAGTACTTC

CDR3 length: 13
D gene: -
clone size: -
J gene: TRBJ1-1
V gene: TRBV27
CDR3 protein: CASSYQVNTEAFF
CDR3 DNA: TGTGCCAGCAGTTATCAGGTAAACACTGAAGCTTTCTTT

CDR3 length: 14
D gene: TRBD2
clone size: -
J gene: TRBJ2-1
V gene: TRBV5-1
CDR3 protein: CASRALAVYNEQFF
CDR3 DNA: TGCGCCAGCAGGGCACTAGCGGTGTACAATGAGCAGTTCTTC

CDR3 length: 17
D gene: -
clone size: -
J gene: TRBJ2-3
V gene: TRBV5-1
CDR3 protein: CASSLSRVGYSTDTQYF
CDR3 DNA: TGCGCCAGCAGCTTGAGCAGGGTCGGATATAGCACAGATACGCAGTATTTT

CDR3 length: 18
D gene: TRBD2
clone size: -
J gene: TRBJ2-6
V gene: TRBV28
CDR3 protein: CASSLLRRGGAGANVLTF
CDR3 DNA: TGTGCCAGCAGTTTGCTCCGGCGCGGGGGTGCAGGGGCCAACGTCCTGACTTTC

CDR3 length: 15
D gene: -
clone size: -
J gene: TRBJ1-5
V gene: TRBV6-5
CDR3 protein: CASSYSRTAHQPQHF
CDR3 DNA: TGTGCCAGCAGTTACTCGAGGACAGCCCATCAGCCCCAGCATTTT

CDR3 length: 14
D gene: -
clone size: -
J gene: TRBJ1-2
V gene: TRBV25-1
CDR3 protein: CASSDGGLRSGYTF
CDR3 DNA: TGTGCCAGCAGTGACGGGGGGCTGCGGAGTGGCTACACCTTC

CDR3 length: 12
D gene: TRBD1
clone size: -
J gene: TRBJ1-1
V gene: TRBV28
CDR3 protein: CASSDQGARAFF
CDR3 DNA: TGTGCCAGTTCGGATCAGGGGGCTCGGGCTTTCTTT

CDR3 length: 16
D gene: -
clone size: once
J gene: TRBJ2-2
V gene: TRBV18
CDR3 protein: CASSPPLAANTGELFF
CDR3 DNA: TGTGCCAGCTCACCACCTCTTGCAGCTAACACCGGGGAGCTGTTTTTT

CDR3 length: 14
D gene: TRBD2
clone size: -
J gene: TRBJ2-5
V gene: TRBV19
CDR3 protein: CASGGLAGGETQYF
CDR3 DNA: TGTGCCAGCGGGGGGCTAGCGGGAGGAGAGACCCAGTACTTC

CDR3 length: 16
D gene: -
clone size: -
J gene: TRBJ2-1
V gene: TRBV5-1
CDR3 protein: CASSLGLSGSYNEQFF
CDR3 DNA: TGCGCCAGCAGCTTGGGCCTCAGCGGGTCGTACAATGAGCAGTTCTTC

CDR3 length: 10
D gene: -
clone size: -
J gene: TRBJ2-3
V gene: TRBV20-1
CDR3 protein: CSVLTDTQYF
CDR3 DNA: TGCAGTGTTCTCACAGATACGCAGTATTTT

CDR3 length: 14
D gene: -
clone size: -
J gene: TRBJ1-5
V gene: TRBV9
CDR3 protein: CASSLGGRNQPQHF
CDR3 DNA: TGTGCCAGCTCCTTAGGTGGGCGGAATCAGCCCCAGCATTTT

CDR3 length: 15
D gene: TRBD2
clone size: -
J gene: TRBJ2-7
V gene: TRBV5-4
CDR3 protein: CASSRSSGRTYEQYF
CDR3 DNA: TGTGCCAGCAGCCGATCTAGCGGGAGAACCTACGAGCAGTACTTC

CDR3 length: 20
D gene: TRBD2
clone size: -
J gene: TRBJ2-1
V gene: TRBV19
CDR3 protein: CASSTVLAGGTESSYNEQFF
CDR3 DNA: TGTGCCAGTAGTACCGTACTAGCGGGAGGAACCGAGAGCTCCTACAATGAGCAGTTCTTC

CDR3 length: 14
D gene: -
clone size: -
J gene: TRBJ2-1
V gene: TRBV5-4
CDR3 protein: CASSLQARPNEQFF
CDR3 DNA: TGTGCCAGCAGCTTGCAGGCTAGGCCCAATGAGCAGTTCTTC

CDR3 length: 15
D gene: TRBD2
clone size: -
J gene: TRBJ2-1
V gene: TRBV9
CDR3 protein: CASSLSGMTYNEQFF
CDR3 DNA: TGTGCCAGCAGCCTTAGCGGGATGACCTACAATGAGCAGTTCTTC

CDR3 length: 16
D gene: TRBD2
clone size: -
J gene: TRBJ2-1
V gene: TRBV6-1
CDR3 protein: CASSARLAGVPNEQFF
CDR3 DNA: TGTGCCAGCAGTGCTCGACTAGCGGGAGTCCCAAATGAGCAGTTCTTC

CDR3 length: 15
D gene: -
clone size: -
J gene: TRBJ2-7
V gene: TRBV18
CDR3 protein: CASSPQGGYGYEQYF
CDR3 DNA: TGTGCCAGCTCACCACAGGGAGGTTATGGGTACGAGCAGTACTTC

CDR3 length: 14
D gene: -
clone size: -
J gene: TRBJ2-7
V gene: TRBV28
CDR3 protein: CASSLLDGAYEQYF
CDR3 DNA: TGTGCCAGCAGTTTATTGGACGGAGCCTACGAGCAGTACTTC

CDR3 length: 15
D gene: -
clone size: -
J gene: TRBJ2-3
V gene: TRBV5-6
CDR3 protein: CASSRPSFPTDTQYF
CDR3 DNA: TGTGCCAGCAGCCGCCCCTCCTTCCCCACAGATACGCAGTATTTT

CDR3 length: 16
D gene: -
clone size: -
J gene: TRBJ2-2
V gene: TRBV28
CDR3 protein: CASSSPIRENTGELFF
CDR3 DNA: TGTGCCAGCAGTTCCCCTATTCGGGAGAACACCGGGGAGCTGTTTTTT

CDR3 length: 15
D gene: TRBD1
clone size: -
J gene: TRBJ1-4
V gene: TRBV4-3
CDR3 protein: CASRNRQGVGEKLFF
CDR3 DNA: TGCGCCAGCAGGAACCGACAGGGGGTCGGTGAAAAACTGTTTTTT

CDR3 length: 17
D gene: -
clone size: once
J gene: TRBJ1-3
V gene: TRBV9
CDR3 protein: CASSVVSSGFAGNTIYF
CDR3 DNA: TGTGCCAGCAGCGTAGTATCATCTGGATTCGCTGGAAACACCATATATTTT

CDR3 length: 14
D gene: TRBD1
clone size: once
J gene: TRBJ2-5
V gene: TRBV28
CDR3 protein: CASSSTRQGETQYF
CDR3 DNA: TGTGCCAGCAGTTCCACGCGACAGGGGGAGACCCAGTACTTC

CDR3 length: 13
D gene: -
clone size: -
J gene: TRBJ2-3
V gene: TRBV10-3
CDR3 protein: CAILGGRRDTQYF
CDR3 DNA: TGTGCCATACTGGGCGGGCGACGTGATACGCAGTATTTT

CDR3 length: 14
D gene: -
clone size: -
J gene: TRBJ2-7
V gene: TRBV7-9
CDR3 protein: CASSLIAGTYEQYF
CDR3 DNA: TGTGCCAGCAGCTTAATAGCCGGAACGTACGAGCAGTACTTC

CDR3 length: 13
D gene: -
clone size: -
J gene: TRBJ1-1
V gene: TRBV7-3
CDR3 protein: CASSFRMNTEAFF
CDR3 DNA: TGTGCCAGCAGCTTTAGGATGAACACTGAAGCTTTCTTT

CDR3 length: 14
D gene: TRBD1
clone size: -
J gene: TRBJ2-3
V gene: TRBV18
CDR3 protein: CASSSGQAIDTQYF
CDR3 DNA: TGTGCCAGCTCCTCGGGACAGGCAATAGATACGCAGTATTTT

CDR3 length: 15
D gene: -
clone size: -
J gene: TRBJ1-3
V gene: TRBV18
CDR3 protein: CASSPVLYIGNTIYF
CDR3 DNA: TGTGCCAGCTCGCCCGTCTTATATATAGGAAACACCATATATTTT

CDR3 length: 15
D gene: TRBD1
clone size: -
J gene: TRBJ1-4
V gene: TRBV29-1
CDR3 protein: CSVYNTGGSDEKLFF
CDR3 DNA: TGCAGCGTTTATAATACAGGGGGGTCGGATGAAAAACTGTTTTTT

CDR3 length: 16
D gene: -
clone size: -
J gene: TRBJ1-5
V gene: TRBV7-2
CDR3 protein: CASSLGAGVGYQPQHF
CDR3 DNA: TGTGCCAGCAGCTTAGGGGCGGGGGTAGGCTATCAGCCCCAGCATTTT

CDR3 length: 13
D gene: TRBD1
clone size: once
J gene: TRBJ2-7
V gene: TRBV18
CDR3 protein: CASSPGQVDEQYF
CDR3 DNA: TGTGCCAGCTCACCAGGACAGGTGGACGAGCAGTACTTC

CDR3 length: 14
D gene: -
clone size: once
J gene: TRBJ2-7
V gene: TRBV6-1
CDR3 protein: CASSIDRLYYEQYF
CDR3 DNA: TGTGCCAGCAGTATCGACAGACTATACTACGAGCAGTACTTC

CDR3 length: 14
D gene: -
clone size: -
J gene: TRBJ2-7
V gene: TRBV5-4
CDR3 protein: CASSLAGQDYEQYF
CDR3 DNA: TGTGCCAGCAGCCTCGCCGGCCAGGACTACGAGCAGTACTTC

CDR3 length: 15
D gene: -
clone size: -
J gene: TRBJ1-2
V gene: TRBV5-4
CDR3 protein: CASSLALDRIYGYTF
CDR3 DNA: TGTGCCAGCAGCTTGGCCCTAGACAGGATCTATGGCTACACCTTC

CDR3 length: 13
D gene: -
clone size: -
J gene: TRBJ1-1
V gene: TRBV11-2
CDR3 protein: CASSLDQVAEAFF
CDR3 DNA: TGTGCCAGCAGCTTAGATCAGGTGGCTGAAGCTTTCTTT

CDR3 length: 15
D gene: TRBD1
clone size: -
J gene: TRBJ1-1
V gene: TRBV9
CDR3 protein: CASSVGGQGYTEAFF
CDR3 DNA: TGTGCCAGCAGCGTCGGGGGACAGGGGTACACTGAAGCTTTCTTT

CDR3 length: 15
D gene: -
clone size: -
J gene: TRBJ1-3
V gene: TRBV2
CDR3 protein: CASSVPGPSGNTIYF
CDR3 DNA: TGTGCCAGCAGTGTTCCAGGGCCCTCTGGAAACACCATATATTTT

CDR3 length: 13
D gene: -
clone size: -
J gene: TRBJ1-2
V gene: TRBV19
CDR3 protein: CASYAQADYGYTF
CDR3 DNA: TGTGCCAGCTACGCACAGGCGGACTATGGCTACACCTTC

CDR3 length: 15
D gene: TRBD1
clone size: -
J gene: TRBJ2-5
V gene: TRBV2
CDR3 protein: CASSEEGGIRETQYF
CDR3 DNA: TGTGCCAGCAGTGAAGAAGGGGGCATTCGGGAGACCCAGTACTTC

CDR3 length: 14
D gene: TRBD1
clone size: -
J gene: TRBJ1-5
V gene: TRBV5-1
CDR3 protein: CASRPGQGNQPQHF
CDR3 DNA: TGCGCCAGCAGACCGGGACAGGGCAATCAGCCCCAGCATTTT

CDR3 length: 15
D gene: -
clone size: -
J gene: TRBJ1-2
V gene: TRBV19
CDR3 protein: CASSIRQQSNYGYTF
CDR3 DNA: TGTGCCAGTAGTATTAGACAGCAGTCTAACTATGGCTACACCTTC

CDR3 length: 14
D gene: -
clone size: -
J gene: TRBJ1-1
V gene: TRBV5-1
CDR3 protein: CASSSHSGGTEAFF
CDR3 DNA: TGCGCCAGCAGCTCCCACAGCGGAGGGACTGAAGCTTTCTTT

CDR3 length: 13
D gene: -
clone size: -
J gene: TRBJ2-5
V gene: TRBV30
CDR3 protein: CAWSPGQQETQYF
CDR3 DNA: TGTGCCTGGAGTCCCGGGCAGCAAGAGACCCAGTACTTC